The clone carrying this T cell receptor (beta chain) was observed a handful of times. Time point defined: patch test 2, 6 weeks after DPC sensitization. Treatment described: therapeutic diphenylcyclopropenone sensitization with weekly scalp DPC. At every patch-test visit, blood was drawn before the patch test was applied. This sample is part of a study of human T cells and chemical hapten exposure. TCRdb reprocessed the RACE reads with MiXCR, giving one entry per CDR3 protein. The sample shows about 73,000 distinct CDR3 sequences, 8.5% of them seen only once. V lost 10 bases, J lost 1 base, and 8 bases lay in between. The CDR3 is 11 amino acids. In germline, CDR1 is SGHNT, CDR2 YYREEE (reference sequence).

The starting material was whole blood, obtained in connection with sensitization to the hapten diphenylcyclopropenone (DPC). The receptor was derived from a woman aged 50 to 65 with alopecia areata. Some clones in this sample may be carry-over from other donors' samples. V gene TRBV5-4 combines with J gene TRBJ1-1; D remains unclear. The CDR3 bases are TGTGCCGGCGTAGAGAACACTGAAGCTTTCTTT. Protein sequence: CAGVENTEAFF.